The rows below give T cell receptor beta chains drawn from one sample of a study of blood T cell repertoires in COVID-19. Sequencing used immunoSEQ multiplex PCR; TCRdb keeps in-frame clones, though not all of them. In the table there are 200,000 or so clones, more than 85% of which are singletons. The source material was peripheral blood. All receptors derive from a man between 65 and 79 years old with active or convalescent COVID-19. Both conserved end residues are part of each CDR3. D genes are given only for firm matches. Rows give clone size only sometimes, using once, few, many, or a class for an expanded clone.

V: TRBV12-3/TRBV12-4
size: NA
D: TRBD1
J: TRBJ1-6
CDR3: CASRTGGDSPLHF
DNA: TGTGCCAGCAGGACAGGGGGCGATTCACCCCTCCACTTT

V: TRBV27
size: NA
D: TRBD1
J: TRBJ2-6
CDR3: CASSSSHLRQGTISGANVLTF
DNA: TGTGCCAGCAGTTCATCTCACCTCAGACAGGGAACTATCTCTGGGGCCAACGTCCTGACTTTC

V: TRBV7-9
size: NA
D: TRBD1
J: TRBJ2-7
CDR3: CASSSPGQPYEQYF
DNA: TGTGCCAGCAGCTCACCGGGACAGCCCTACGAGCAGTACTTC

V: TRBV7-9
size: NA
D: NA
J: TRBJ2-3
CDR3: CASSFGQTDTQYF
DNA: TGTGCCAGCAGCTTCGGACAGACAGATACGCAGTATTTT

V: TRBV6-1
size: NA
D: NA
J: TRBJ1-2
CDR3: CASSGPRRGSNYGYTF
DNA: TGTGCCAGCAGTGGACCTCGAAGGGGGTCTAACTATGGCTACACCTTC

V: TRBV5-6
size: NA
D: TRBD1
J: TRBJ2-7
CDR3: CASSLWRYRGWEQYF
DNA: TGTGCCAGCAGCTTGTGGCGGTACAGGGGGTGGGAGCAGTACTTC

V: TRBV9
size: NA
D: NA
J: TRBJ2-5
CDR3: CASSVATGQETQYF
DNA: TGTGCCAGCAGCGTAGCTACAGGGCAAGAGACCCAGTACTTC

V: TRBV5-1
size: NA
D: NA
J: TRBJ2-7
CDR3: CASSLWGPQYEQYF
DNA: TGCGCCAGCAGCTTGTGGGGGCCCCAATACGAGCAGTACTTC

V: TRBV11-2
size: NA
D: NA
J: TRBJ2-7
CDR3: CASTPGLITSYEQYF
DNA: TGTGCCAGCACCCCGGGACTGATAACCTCCTACGAGCAGTACTTC

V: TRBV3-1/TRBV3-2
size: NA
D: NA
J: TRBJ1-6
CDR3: CASSQGRSSPLHF
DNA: TGTGCCAGCAGCCAAGGGAGGAGTTCACCCCTCCACTTT

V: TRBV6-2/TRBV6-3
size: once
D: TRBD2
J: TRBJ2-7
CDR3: CASSYNLAGTYEQYF
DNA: TGTGCCAGCAGTTACAACCTAGCGGGGACCTACGAGCAGTACTTC

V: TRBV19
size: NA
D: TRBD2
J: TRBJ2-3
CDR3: CASTELAGGLNTQYF
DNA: TGTGCCAGTACCGAACTAGCGGGGGGGCTTAATACGCAGTATTTT

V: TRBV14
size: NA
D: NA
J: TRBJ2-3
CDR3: CASTPSNPGGSTQYF
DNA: TGTGCCAGCACCCCATCAAACCCGGGTGGAAGTACGCAGTATTTT

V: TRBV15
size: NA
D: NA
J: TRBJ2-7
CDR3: CATSSAPPQGAYEQYF
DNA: TGTGCCACCAGCAGCGCCCCTCCTCAGGGCGCTTACGAGCAGTACTTC

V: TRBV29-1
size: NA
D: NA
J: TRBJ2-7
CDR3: CSVAGTYEQYF
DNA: TGCAGCGTCGCAGGGACCTACGAGCAGTACTTC

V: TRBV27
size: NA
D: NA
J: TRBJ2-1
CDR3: CASSSASRGNEQFF
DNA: TGTGCCAGCAGTTCCGCTTCCCGGGGGAATGAGCAGTTCTTC

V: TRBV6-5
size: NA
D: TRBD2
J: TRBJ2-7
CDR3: CASSYRLAGGADEQYF
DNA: TGTGCCAGCAGTTACAGGCTAGCGGGGGGAGCAGACGAGCAGTACTTC

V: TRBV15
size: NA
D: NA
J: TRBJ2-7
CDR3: CATSRDRGYEQYF
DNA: TGTGCCACCAGCAGAGATCGGGGCTACGAGCAGTACTTC

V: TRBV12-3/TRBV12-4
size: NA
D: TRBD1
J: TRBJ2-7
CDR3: CASRRTGSYEQYF
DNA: TGTGCCAGCAGAAGGACAGGGTCCTACGAGCAGTACTTC

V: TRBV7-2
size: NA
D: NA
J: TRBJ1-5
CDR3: CASSLAQASSQPQHF
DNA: TGTGCCAGCAGCTTAGCGCAGGCTTCAAGTCAGCCCCAGCATTTT

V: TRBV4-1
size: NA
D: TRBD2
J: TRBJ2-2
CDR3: CARSHRGPRGGAGTGELFF
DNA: TGCGCCCGCAGCCACCGCGGCCCTCGCGGGGGGGCGGGCACCGGGGAGCTGTTTTTT

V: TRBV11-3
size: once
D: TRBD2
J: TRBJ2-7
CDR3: CASSQGAGGWYEQYF
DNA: TGTGCCAGCAGCCAGGGTGCGGGAGGGTGGTACGAGCAGTACTTC

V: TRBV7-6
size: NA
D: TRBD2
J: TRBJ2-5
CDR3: CASSLASSGGAETQYF
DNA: TGTGCCAGCAGCTTAGCTTCTAGCGGGGGGGCTGAGACCCAGTACTTC

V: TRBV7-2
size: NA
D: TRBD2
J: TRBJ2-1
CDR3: CASSQLAGPYNEQFF
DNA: TGTGCCAGCAGCCAACTAGCGGGCCCCTACAATGAGCAGTTCTTC

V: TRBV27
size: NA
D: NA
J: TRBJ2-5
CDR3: CASSHRQRETQYF
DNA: TGTGCCAGCAGTCACCGACAGAGAGAGACCCAGTACTTC

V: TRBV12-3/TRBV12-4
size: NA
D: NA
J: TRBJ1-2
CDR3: CASSLDYNYGYTF
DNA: TGTGCCAGCAGTTTAGATTATAACTATGGCTACACCTTC

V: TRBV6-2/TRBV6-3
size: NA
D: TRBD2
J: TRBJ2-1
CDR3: CASSYSASGGFPRRNEQFF
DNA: TGTGCCAGCAGTTACTCGGCTAGCGGGGGGTTCCCTCGGAGGAATGAGCAGTTCTTC

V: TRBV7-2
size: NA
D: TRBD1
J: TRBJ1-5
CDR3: CASSLHKGGQNNQPQHF
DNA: TGTGCCAGCAGCTTGCATAAAGGGGGCCAGAACAATCAGCCCCAGCATTTT

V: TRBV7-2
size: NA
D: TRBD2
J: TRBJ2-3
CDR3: CASSSRVLAGGLDTQYF
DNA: TGTGCCAGCAGCTCCAGAGTCCTAGCGGGAGGTTTAGATACGCAGTATTTT

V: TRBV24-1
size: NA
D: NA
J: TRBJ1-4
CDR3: CATSDRRAGPDEKLFF
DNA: TGTGCCACCAGTGATCGAAGAGCAGGGCCAGATGAAAAACTGTTTTTT

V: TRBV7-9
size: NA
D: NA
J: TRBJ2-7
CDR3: CASSRLTGYEQYF
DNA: TGTGCCAGCAGCCGCCTGACAGGCTACGAGCAGTACTTC

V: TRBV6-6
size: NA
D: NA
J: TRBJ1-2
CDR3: CASSYETHFQVTGYTF
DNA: TGTGCCAGCAGTTACGAGACCCACTTCCAGGTCACAGGCTACACCTTC

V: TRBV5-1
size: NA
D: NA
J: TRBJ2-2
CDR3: CASSLLGRGNTGELFF
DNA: TGCGCCAGCAGCTTGTTGGGTAGGGGGAACACCGGGGAGCTGTTTTTT

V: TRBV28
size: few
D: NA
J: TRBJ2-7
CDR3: CASSPQRWSYEQYF
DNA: TGTGCCAGCAGTCCCCAGAGGTGGTCCTACGAGCAGTACTTC

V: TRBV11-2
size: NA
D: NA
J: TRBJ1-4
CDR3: CASSLGVLEGLFF
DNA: TGTGCCAGCAGCTTAGGAGTGTTGGAGGGACTGTTTTTT

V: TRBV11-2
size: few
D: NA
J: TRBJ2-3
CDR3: CASSPAGPLGQYF
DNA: TGTGCCAGCAGCCCCGCGGGTCCGCTGGGGCAGTATTTT

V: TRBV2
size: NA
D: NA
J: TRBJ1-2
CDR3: CASSLEGHHRGGYTF
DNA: TGTGCCAGCAGTCTTGAGGGTCATCACCGGGGAGGCTACACCTTC

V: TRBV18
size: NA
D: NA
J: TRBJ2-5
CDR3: CASSPLGGGETQYF
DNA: TGTGCCAGCTCACCACTGGGCGGCGGGGAGACCCAGTACTTC

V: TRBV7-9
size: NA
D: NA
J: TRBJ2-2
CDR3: CASSPRANTGELFF
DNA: TGTGCCAGCTCCCCACGGGCGAACACCGGGGAGCTGTTTTTT

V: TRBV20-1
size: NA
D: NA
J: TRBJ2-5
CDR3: CSASKGVFPETQYF
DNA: TGCAGTGCTAGTAAGGGAGTGTTCCCAGAGACCCAGTACTTC

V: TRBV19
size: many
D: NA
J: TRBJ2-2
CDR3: CASFGLSNTGELFF
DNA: TGTGCCAGTTTCGGACTCTCGAACACCGGGGAGCTGTTTTTT

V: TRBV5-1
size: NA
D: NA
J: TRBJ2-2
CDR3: CASRFEAHTGELFF
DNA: TGCGCCAGCAGGTTCGAGGCGCACACCGGGGAGCTGTTTTTT

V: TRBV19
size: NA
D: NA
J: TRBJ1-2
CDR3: CASSMEALPNYGYTF
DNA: TGTGCCAGTAGTATGGAGGCCCTTCCCAACTATGGCTACACCTTC

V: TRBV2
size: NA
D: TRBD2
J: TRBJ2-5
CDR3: CVSSETKRGGLVETQYF
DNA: TGTGTCAGCAGTGAAACGAAGCGGGGGGGGCTGGTAGAGACCCAGTACTTC

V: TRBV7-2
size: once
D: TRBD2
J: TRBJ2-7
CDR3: CASRKPGGYEQYF
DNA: TGTGCCAGCAGGAAACCGGGGGGCTACGAGCAGTACTTC

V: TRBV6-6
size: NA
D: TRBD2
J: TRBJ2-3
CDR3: CASSYGGGGGTDTQYF
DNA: TGTGCCAGCAGTTACGGAGGCGGGGGAGGTACAGATACGCAGTATTTT

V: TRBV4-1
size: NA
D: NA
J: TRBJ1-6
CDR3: CASSQDGGRRSSPLHF
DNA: TGCGCCAGCAGCCAAGATGGGGGCAGGAGGAGTTCACCCCTCCACTTT

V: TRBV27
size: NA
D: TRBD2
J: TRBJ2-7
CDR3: CASSWGLAGEQYF
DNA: TGTGCCAGCAGTTGGGGACTAGCGGGCGAGCAGTACTTC

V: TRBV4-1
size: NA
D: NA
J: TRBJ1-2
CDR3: CASSQETGLYGYTF
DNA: TGCGCCAGCAGCCAAGAGACAGGCCTTTATGGCTACACCTTC

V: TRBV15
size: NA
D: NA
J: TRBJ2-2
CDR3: CATSRQGGNTGELFF
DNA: TGTGCCACCAGCAGACAGGGGGGAAACACCGGGGAGCTGTTTTTT

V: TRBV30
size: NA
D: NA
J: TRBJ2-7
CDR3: CALGAVSYEQYF
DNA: TGTGCCCTTGGGGCGGTCTCCTACGAGCAGTACTTC

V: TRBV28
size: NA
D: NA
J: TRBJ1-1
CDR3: CASSLSLFGTEAFF
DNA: TGTGCCAGCAGTTTATCCCTATTCGGTACTGAAGCTTTCTTT

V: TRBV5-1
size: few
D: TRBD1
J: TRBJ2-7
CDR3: CASSLAGQGKGEQYF
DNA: TGCGCCAGCAGCTTGGCGGGACAGGGGAAGGGGGAGCAGTACTTC

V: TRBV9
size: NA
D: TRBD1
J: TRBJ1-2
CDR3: CASSVAGQGGSYGYTF
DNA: TGTGCCAGCAGCGTAGCTGGACAGGGGGGATCCTATGGCTACACCTTC

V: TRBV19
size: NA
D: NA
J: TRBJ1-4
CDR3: CASNRRGEKLFF
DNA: TGTGCCAGTAACCGGAGAGGTGAAAAACTGTTTTTT